In its sample, the clone carrying this TCR beta chain was seen a few times. Its antigen remains unknown. The data belong to a study of cytomegalovirus exposure and HLA in healthy donors. Study background: For the roughly 400 genotyped donors, more than 80% fell within the Caucasian-associated ancestry cluster. Study outcomes and limitations: Data from an earlier analysis indicated that most TCR beta V segments were productive either about 87% or about 30% of the time. In a later analysis, a missense DCLRE1C variant was linked to TCR beta V- and J-gene trimming.

The PCR employed 60 Vbeta primers together with 13 Jbeta primers. Produced via immunoSEQ multiplex PCR; TCRdb's table is partial and in-frame only. The table shows around 140,000 clones, with around 78% occurring only once. This receptor was taken from a woman aged 18-29 years in good health and CMV-seronegative. The sequenced material came from PBMCs.

The CDR3 region is CASSTGNSYNEQFF. CDR3 DNA: TGTGCCAGCAGTACGGGAAACTCCTACAATGAGCAGTTCTTC. The chain employs TRBV7-9 and TRBJ2-1; a possible D gene is TRBD2 (5 bases). The V end was cut by 6 bases, the J end by 0 bases, with 9 bases between. Germline V CDR1 and CDR2: SEHNR, FQNEAQ (reference sequence). The CDR3 is 14 amino acids. The whole variable domain, filled in from reference TRBV7-9 and TRBJ2-1, reads DTGVSQNPRHKITKRGQNVTFRCDPISEHNRLYWYRQTLGQGPEFLTYFQNEAQLEKSRLLSDRFSAERPKGSFSTLEIQRTEQGDSAMYLCASSTGNSYNEQFFGPGTRLTVL.